This paragraph reports one TCR beta chain. This clone was counted a few times. The target of this receptor is not known. No base quality values were provided; no much bigger clone lies one nucleotide off. A single peripheral blood draw of around 120 mL on average was collected from each donor into heparinised tubes. A BD FACSAria II and a panel including CD45RO, CCR7, CD25, CD127, CD95 and CD27 were used to sort naive, central memory, regulatory and stem cell-like memory CD4+ T cells. A purity above 98% was achieved for all sorted populations. PBMCs were isolated immediately by Lymphoprep density gradient centrifugation and stained directly without culture. So that batch effects would be minimized, each experiment stained and sorted samples in pairs, pairing one healthy donor with one patient. The sample comes from a study of beta chain features in type 1 diabetes (dated by TCRdb to between 2017 and 2018). In terms of the full investigation: Patients and healthy donors did not differ in mean age, gender distribution, total cell number or subset yield. A total of roughly 98,000,000 sorted cells were examined across all samples, and a strong correlation was observed between cell number per subset and RNA yield. Regulatory and stem cell-like memory subsets were isolated from only 8 patients and roughly eight healthy donors, whereas naive and central memory subsets came from all 30 or so donors. The study compared the TCRB repertoires of sorted circulating CD4+ T cell subsets in recently diagnosed type 1 diabetes patients with those in matched healthy donors.

The entire isolated RNA was reverse transcribed using the High Capacity cDNA Reverse Transcription Kit, and thus expressed TCRB transcripts were sequenced. Deep immunoSEQ sequencing was performed on naive, central memory and regulatory T cell samples, with an average of approximately 3.9 million total reads per sample. After sorted cells were lysed in RLT buffer, RNA was extracted with DNase-treated RNeasy Micro or Mini kits, with the choice depending on cell number. Each cell subset was processed on its own to prevent cross-contamination, while patient and healthy donor samples were processed together. The immunoSEQ multiplex PCR was used to amplify TCRB sequences from cDNA, yielding 87-bp fragments that span the CDR3 region. The amplicons were sequenced using the Illumina HiSeq platform. The source study handled its data this way. PCR bias was corrected computationally using synthetic template baselines, and reads within Hamming distance 2 were collapsed, with unmergeable singletons discarded. Reads were aligned against IMGT so that V, D and J genes, CDR3 length and insertions or deletions at six rearrangement sites could be assigned. Within each subset, clonotype counts were normalized to sorted cell number, after which true diversity and Gini coefficients were computed with the tcR R package. The overlap coefficient, calculated on TCRB nucleotide sequences, was used to quantify repertoire sharing. The clones in this table, taken by TCRdb from immuneACCESS, are in-frame only. Not every clone is retained; where verified, under half of the shortfall comes from an unresolved V gene, and the cause of the rest is unknown. The V and J calls and clone size are taken from that table; D and trimming were inferred from the DNA. Counted in this sample were 150,000 to 190,000 clones; about 8.5% of them appeared once. About 0.6% of the sample belongs to the ten largest clones.

Taken from cysteine to phenylalanine, the CDR3 has 15 residues. Only the CDR3 DNA stays, 45 bases, in frame from base 1. V lost 2 bases and J lost 6 bases; the stretch between them is 17 bases long. The germline V gene sets CDR1 to MNHEY and CDR2 to SVGAGI. Paper-wide results and their limitations: Sequencing cDNA rather than genomic DNA could over-represent highly expressing activated cells, although activation and CD3 levels did not differ between groups. Fewer insertions and more nucleotide deletions at VDJ recombination sites were observed in patients with type 1 diabetes, implying thymic rearrangement abnormalities. Because the HLA sub-analyses included only small numbers of individuals, any influence of HLA type on TCRB rearrangement was left unresolved. Shorter templates might be favored by PCR, yet because patient and control samples were amplified and corrected together, any such skew would affect both groups equally. In all four CD4+ subsets, TCRB CDR3 length was moderately but significantly shorter in type 1 diabetes patients. The naive, central memory and regulatory TCRB repertoires appeared to resemble one another more closely among patients than among healthy donors.

This clonotype was obtained from a man younger than 35 in good health. The sequence is built from TRBV6-5 and TRBJ2-7, and the D gene may be TRBD1, 5 bases matching. The material sequenced was central memory CD4+ T cells from blood. For the CDR3, the sequence is CASSYKTVGVGEQYF. The DNA reads as follows: TGTGCCAGCAGTTACAAGACAGTTGGGGTCGGCGAGCAGTACTTC.